This T cell receptor beta chain stems from a study of identical twins (dated by TCRdb to the mid-2010s). At the level of the whole study: To test whether fetal clonotypes persist, the study used deep sequencing on TCR alpha and beta repertoires from monozygotic twins, unrelated adults of various ages, and cord blood. To rule out contamination, replicate twin experiments were performed at different times with different library preparation protocols. The paper as a whole reports these results and caveats: Compared with coincidental sharing between unrelated individuals, out-of-frame TCR alpha sequences shared between twins had an excess of sequences with low generation probability. A weaker excess of twin sharing was found in beta out-of-frame sequences because the signal-to-noise ratio was lowered by fewer shared sequences. Because the same donors could not be followed over many years, the conclusions depended on cross-sectional statistical analysis. In monozygotic twins, recombination models systematically underestimated out-of-frame TCR alpha sharing, but the models matched the sharing seen between unrelated individuals. Zero-insertion analyses could be partly confounded by invariant T cells such as MAIT and iNKT, although diverse VJ usage argued against such confounding for most clonotypes. Fewer insertions were carried by abundant cord blood beta clonotypes, a similar but weaker trend appeared in young adult naive repertoires, and no such trend appeared in memory repertoires.

Libraries came from 5' RACE. The reads were generated on an Illumina HiSeq 2000. Template switching added a universal primer binding site, and the final cDNA carried a unique molecular identifier that allowed TCR cDNA molecules to be counted accurately. First-strand cDNA for TCR alpha and beta chains was synthesized from specific primers in the conserved constant-segment region. Each cDNA library was double barcoded, with a SMART-Mk sample barcode plus Illumina barcodes, to control for contamination. TruSeq adapter sequences, together with Illumina sample barcodes, were added in two successive PCR steps. The TCR alpha and beta cDNA libraries were sequenced on the Illumina HiSeq platform using custom primers. The study's own analysis went as follows. MiGEC was used to process raw reads and extract unique molecular identifiers, and MiXCR was used to find CDR3 positions. For each individual, recombination models were inferred using an EM algorithm with the repgenHMM and IGoR tools. The analysis of shared clonotypes was done with the tcR package in R, with sharing normalized by the product of cloneset sizes. Out-of-frame nonproductive sequences were analyzed to study raw recombination free of thymic and clonal selection effects. In-frame beta chains were kept once TCRdb had trimmed the public reads at Q25 with fastp and called clones with MiXCR. Each CDR3 protein appears once, grouped with its most common genes and DNA. The V and J calls were determined by TCRdb, not by the authors. The sample table shows 1.5 million or so distinct CDR3 sequences, and under 35% are seen once. The top ten clonotypes cover approximately 0.25% of the sample.

The CDR3, from cysteine to phenylalanine, totals 15 residues. This entry keeps only the CDR3 DNA: 45 bases, framed from base 1. V and J are trimmed by 6 bases and 1 base, and the gene matches miss 6 bases of the junction. Looking up the germline V gene yields CDR1 MDHEN and CDR2 SYDVKM. This clonotype occurred a few times. The target of this receptor is not known. Base qualities are not at hand, and no much larger clone is one base apart. All donors were healthy Caucasians. This TCR came from a newborn girl in good health. The sequenced sample consisted of cord blood. This chain joins TRBV28 to TRBJ2-4, and 7 junctional nucleotides match TRBD1. CDR3 protein: CASSPLDRAKNIQYF. The nucleotides are TGTGCCAGCAGCCCCCTGGACAGGGCCAAAAACATTCAGTACTTC.